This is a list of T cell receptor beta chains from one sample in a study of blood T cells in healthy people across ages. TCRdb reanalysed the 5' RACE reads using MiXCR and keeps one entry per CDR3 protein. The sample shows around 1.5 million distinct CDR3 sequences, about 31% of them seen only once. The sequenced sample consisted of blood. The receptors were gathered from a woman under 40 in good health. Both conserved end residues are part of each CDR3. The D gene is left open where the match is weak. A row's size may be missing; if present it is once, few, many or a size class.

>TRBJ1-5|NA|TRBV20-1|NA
TGCAGTGCTAGAGATTTGGCGGGGCAGCCCCAGCATTTT
CSARDLAGQPQHF
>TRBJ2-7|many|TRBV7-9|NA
TGTGCCAGCAGCGCCGGACAGAGCTCCTACGAGCAGTACTTC
CASSAGQSSYEQYF
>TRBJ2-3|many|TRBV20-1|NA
TGCAGTGCTACCTCTCCACCAGTTCCAGATACGCAGTATTTT
CSATSPPVPDTQYF
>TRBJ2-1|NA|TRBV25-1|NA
TGTGCCGGCAGTGAGCAGGGTGCCTCCTACAATGAGCAGTTCTTC
CAGSEQGASYNEQFF
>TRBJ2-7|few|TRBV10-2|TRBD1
TGCGCCAGCAGGGACAGGGGGAGCGAGCAGTACTTC
CASRDRGSEQYF
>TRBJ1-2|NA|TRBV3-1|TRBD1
TGTGCCAGCAGCCTTCGGACAGGGAACAGGGTCTATGGCTACACCTTC
CASSLRTGNRVYGYTF
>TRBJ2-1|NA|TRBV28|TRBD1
TGTACCAGCAGTTCCCTCCTCAGGGGGCATGAGCAGTTCTTC
CTSSSLLRGHEQFF
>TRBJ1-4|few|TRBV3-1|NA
TGTGCCAGCAGCCAGTACGATGAAAAACTGTTTTTT
CASSQYDEKLFF
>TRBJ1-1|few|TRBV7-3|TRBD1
TGTGCCAGCAGCTTACTGGGACAGATGAACACTGAAGCTTTCTTT
CASSLLGQMNTEAFF
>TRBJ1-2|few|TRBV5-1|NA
TGCGCCAGCAGTAACGGGCTACAACAGGGCGGTGGCTACACCTTC
CASSNGLQQGGGYTF
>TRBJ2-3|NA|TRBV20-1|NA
TGCAGTGCTACGACGGGGTCTGGTACGCGGTATTTT
CSATTGSGTRYF
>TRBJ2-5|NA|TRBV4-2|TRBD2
TGTGCCAGCAGCCAAGATGCGGGGGGCGGGGTAGAGACCCAGTACTTC
CASSQDAGGGVETQYF
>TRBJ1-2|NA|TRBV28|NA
TGTGCCAGCAGTAAAGCAGGAATGAGCTACACCTTC
CASSKAGMSYTF
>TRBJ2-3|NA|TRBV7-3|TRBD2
TGTGCCGGCAGCTTAACGGCGGGAGGGTACACAGATACGCAGTATTTT
CAGSLTAGGYTDTQYF
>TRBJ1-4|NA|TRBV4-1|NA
TGCGCCAGCAGCCGCCAGATCTCCGCAACTAATGAAAAACTGTTTTTT
CASSRQISATNEKLFF
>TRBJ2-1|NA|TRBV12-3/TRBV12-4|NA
TGTGCCAGCAGCTTTCCCCCTACGCGGAGTGAACAAGAGACCCAGTTCTTC
CASSFPPTRSEQETQFF
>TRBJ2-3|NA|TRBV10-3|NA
TGTGCCACGAGGAGAGCAGATACGCAGTATTTT
CATRRADTQYF
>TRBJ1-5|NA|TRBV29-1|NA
TGCAGCGTTAAGCAGGAGTACAATCAGCCCCAGCATTTT
CSVKQEYNQPQHF
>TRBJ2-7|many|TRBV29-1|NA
TGCAGCGTGGCCGTTTCCTACGAGCAGTACTTC
CSVAVSYEQYF
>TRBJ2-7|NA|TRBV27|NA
TGTGCCGGCAGTTTGGGTCAGGGGTGGCCCTACGAGCAGTACTTC
CAGSLGQGWPYEQYF
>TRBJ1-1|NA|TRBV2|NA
TGTGCCAGCGACGAACAGACTCTGAACACTGGAGCTTTCTTT
CASDEQTLNTGAFF
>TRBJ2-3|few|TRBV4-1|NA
TGCGCCAGCAGCCCTGGGGAGCTTAGCACAGATACGCAGTATTTT
CASSPGELSTDTQYF
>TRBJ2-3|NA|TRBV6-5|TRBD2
TGTGCCAGCTCTTCCAAGCGGGGGGGCTCAGATACGCAGTATTTT
CASSSKRGGSDTQYF
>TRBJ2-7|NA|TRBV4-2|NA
TGTGCCAGCGGACGAGGTCAGGGCTACGAGCAGTACTTC
CASGRGQGYEQYF
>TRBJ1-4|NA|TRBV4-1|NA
TGCGCCAGCAGCCAAGATAGGGCAGGTGCAACTAATGAAAAACTGTTTTTT
CASSQDRAGATNEKLFF
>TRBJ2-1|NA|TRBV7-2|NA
TGTGCCAGCAGCTCCCCCCAGCGGAGCAGTTTCTCCTACAATGAGCAGTTCTTC
CASSSPQRSSFSYNEQFF
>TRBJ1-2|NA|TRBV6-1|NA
TGTGCCAGCAATCCGACTCCCTATGGCTACACCTTC
CASNPTPYGYTF
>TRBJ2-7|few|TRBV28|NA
TGTGCCAGCAGTGATTGGGGGGACTCCTACGAGCAGTACTTC
CASSDWGDSYEQYF
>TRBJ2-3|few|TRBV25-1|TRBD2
TGTGCCAGCAGTGACCCGGTGGGGCGGGAGTTAGATACGCAGTATTTT
CASSDPVGRELDTQYF
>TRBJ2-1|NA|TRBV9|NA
TGTGCCAGCAGCGTAGGGACCTCGGTGGGTGATGAGCAGTTCTTC
CASSVGTSVGDEQFF
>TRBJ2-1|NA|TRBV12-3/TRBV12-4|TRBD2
TGTGCCAGCAGTTTATACCAGGGGACTAGCGAAACGCATGAGCAGTTCTTC
CASSLYQGTSETHEQFF
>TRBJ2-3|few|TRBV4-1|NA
TGCGCCAGCAGCCCCTTGGGCTTGGTAGGGACAGATACGCAGTATTTT
CASSPLGLVGTDTQYF